Listed below are T cell receptor beta chains from one sample, sequenced in a study of CD8+CD57+ T cells in acquired aplastic anemia. TCRdb reprocessed the reads with MiXCR, giving one entry per CDR3 protein. The table has tens of thousands of distinct CDR3 sequences, 60% to 70% seen once. The sample was sorted CD4+, CD8+, or CD8+CD57+ T cells (not recorded which) from PBMCs. These TCRs come from a human donor with aplastic anemia. The CDR3 runs from the conserved cysteine through the conserved F or W. D genes are given only for firm matches. Clone size is not always given. Where it is, it says once, few, many or a class for expanded clones.

d_call j_call clone_size v_call cdr3_nt cdr3_aa
TRBD2 TRBJ2-5 few TRBV2 TGTGCCAGCAGTGAAGGGGGGGGAGAGACCCAGTACTTC CASSEGGGETQYF
TRBD2 TRBJ2-7 many TRBV11-1 TGTGCCAGCAGCTTAGACCCCCGCGGGGGGCACGAGCAGTACTTC CASSLDPRGGHEQYF
TRBD1 TRBJ2-7 NA TRBV12-3/TRBV12-4 TGTGCCAGCAGTTCGAGGGACAGGGGGCCAGAGCAGTACTTC CASSSRDRGPEQYF
NA TRBJ1-1 many TRBV27 TGTGCCAGCAGGACCCTACAGGGACGGGCTTTCTTT CASRTLQGRAFF
NA TRBJ2-3 NA TRBV2 TGTGCCAGCCACTATAAGGGGGTTGGCGCAGATACGCAGTATTTT CASHYKGVGADTQYF
TRBD1 TRBJ1-5 NA TRBV7-9 TGTGCCAGCAGTCCACCGGGACAGGGACATCAGCCCCAGCATTTT CASSPPGQGHQPQHF
TRBD1 TRBJ2-3 NA TRBV2 TGTGCCAGCAGTGACGGGACAGGGATTTTAGATACGCAGTATTTT CASSDGTGILDTQYF
NA TRBJ1-3 many TRBV20-1 TGCAGTGCTAGAGTTGTGGTCAGGCCTGGAAACACCATATATTTT CSARVVVRPGNTIYF
NA TRBJ2-3 NA TRBV9 TGTGCCAGCAGCGTAGATGGGGATACGCAGTATTTT CASSVDGDTQYF
NA TRBJ2-3 many TRBV11-2 TGTGCCAGCAGTCCCGAGGGGGTTCCCTCCACAGATACGCAGTATTTT CASSPEGVPSTDTQYF
NA TRBJ1-6 NA TRBV14 TGTGCCAGCAACCGGGACATCAATTTACCCCTCCACTTT CASNRDINLPLHF
NA TRBJ2-7 many TRBV9 TGTGCCAGCAGCGTAGGCTACTACCCCTACGAGCAGTACTTC CASSVGYYPYEQYF
NA TRBJ1-1 NA TRBV2 TGTGCCAGCAGGGCTAATGGGGTCATGAACACTGAAGCTTTCTTT CASRANGVMNTEAFF
TRBD1 TRBJ1-5 NA TRBV19 TGTGCCAGTACCACTGGACAGGGCGGGCAGCCCCAGCATTTT CASTTGQGGQPQHF
TRBD2 TRBJ2-1 NA TRBV19 TGTGCCAGTAGCATGGGTGGGGGGGTGTACAATGAGCAGTTCTTC CASSMGGGVYNEQFF
NA TRBJ2-7 NA TRBV5-6 TGTGCCAGCAGCAGGAGGGATTCTGGACCCTACGAGCAGTACTTC CASSRRDSGPYEQYF
NA TRBJ2-7 NA TRBV19 TGTGCCAGTAGTATTGGGCTGTACGAGCAGTACTTC CASSIGLYEQYF
NA TRBJ2-5 many TRBV11-2 TGTGCCAGCAGCTTTCTCTTGGGGGAAGAGACCCAGTACTTC CASSFLLGEETQYF
NA TRBJ2-1 many TRBV6-4 TGTGCCAGCAGTGACCAGGACTACAATGAGCAGTTCTTC CASSDQDYNEQFF
NA TRBJ1-1 NA TRBV19 TGTGCCAGTAGCGTTAAAGGGGGAAGGAACACTGAAGCTTTCTTT CASSVKGGRNTEAFF
TRBD2 TRBJ2-3 many TRBV5-1 TGCGCCAGCAGCCCTGGAGTCGCCGGGGGGGCTTCAGATACGCAGTATTTT CASSPGVAGGASDTQYF
TRBD1 TRBJ2-7 NA TRBV15 TGTGCCACCAGCCCTCACGGACAGGGTCAGTACTTC CATSPHGQGQYF
TRBD1 TRBJ1-5 NA TRBV25-1 TGTGCCAGCAGTGTCCGGACAGGGAATCAGCCCCAGCATTTT CASSVRTGNQPQHF
TRBD1 TRBJ2-7 NA TRBV5-6 TGTGCCAGCAGCTGGGCCGGGACAGCGTTCTACGAGCAGTACTTC CASSWAGTAFYEQYF
TRBD1 TRBJ2-7 NA TRBV29-1 TGCAGCGTAAAGGACAGGAGAGCCCACGAGCAGTACTTC CSVKDRRAHEQYF
NA TRBJ1-2 NA TRBV10-2 TGCGCCAGCAGGGCCCGAACAGGGATCGATGGCTACACCTTC CASRARTGIDGYTF
TRBD2 TRBJ2-3 NA TRBV6-1 TGTGCCAGCCTAGGACTAGCGGGGGGACGCACAGATACGCAGTATTTT CASLGLAGGRTDTQYF
NA TRBJ1-4 NA TRBV29-1 TGCAGCGTGGGGGTACGGGAAAAACTGTTTTTT CSVGVREKLFF